This T cell receptor (beta chain) was profiled in a study of cytomegalovirus exposure and HLA in healthy donors. General study points: Later work associated roughly 17,000 TCR beta sequences with HLA alleles at 0.05 false discovery rate.

In its sample, this clone was seen once. Antigen unknown. Primers for the PCR totalled 60 Vbeta and 13 Jbeta. Some clones are missing from TCRdb's copy, which holds only in-frame ones; the method was immunoSEQ multiplex PCR. The repertoire holds about 160,000 clones, approximately 72% seen once, with over 2% in the top ten. Trimming removed 4 bases at V and 11 bases at J, with 23 bases between. Germline-derived CDR1 and CDR2 are SNHLY and FYNNEI. This CDR3 contains 15 residues. The chain is built from TRBV2 and TRBJ1-1; TRBD1 might be the D (6 bases). Sequences were obtained from PBMCs. This TCR was sampled from a female donor in good health and CMV-seronegative. The CDR3 DNA reads TGTGCCAGCAGTGGAGTCCGGGACAATGAACGGAGGGCTTTCTTT. Translating it yields CASSGVRDNERRAFF. The complete variable domain, with remaining parts taken from reference TRBV2 and TRBJ1-1, reads EPEVTQTPSHQVTQMGQEVILRCVPISNHLYFYWYRQILGQKVEFLVSFYNNEISEKSEIFDDQFSVERPDGSNFTLKIRSTKLEDSAMYFCASSGVRDNERRAFFGQGTRLTVV.